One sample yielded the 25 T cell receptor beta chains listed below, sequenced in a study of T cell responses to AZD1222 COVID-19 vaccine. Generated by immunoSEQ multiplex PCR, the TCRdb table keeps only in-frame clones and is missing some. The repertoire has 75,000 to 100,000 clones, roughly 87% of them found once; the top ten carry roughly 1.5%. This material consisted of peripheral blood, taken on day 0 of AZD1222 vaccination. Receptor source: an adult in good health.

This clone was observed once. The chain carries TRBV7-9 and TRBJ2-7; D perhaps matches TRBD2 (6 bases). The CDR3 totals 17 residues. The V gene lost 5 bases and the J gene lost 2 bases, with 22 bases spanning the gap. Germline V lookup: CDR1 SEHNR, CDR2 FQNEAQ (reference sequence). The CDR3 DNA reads TGTGCCAGCAGCATGTGGGAGGTTGCGGGGCTAACCTACGAGCAGTACTTC. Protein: CASSMWEVAGLTYEQYF.

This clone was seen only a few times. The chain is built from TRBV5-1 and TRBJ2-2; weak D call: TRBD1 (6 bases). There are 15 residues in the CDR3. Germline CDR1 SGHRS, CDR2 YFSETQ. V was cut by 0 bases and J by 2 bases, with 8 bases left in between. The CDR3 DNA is TGCGCCAGCAGCTTGGGGACAGTCAACACCGGGGAGCTGTTTTTT. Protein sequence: CASSLGTVNTGELFF.

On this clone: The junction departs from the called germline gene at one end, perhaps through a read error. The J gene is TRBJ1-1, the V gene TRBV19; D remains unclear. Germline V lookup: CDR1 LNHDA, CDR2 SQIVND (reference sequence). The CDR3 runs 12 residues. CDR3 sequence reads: CASNPGNAEAFF. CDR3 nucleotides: TGTGCCAGTAATCCGGGGAACGCTGAAGCTTTCTTT.

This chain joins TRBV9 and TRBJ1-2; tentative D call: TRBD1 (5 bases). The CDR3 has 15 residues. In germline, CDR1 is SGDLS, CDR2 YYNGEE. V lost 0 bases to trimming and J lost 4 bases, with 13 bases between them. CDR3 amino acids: CASSVDDSLFYGYTF. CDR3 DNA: TGTGCCAGCAGCGTAGATGACAGCCTTTTCTATGGCTACACCTTC.

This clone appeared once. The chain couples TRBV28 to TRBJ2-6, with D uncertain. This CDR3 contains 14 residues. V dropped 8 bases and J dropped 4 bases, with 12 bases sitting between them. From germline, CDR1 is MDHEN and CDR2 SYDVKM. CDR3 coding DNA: TGTGCCAGCGGGCGTAAAGGGGGGGCCAACGTCCTGACTTTC. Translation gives CASGRKGGANVLTF.

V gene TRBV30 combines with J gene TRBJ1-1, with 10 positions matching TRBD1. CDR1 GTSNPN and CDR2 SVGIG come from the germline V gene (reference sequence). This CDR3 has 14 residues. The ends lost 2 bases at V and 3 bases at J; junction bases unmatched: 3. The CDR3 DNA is TGTGCCTGGAGTCTAGGGACAGGGGACACTGAAGCTTTCTTT. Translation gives CAWSLGTGDTEAFF.

CDR3 in amino acids: CASSFAQGTEAFF. The CDR3, as DNA: TGTGCCAGCAGCTTCGCACAGGGCACTGAAGCTTTCTTT. The chain uses TRBV7-9 and TRBJ1-1; a possible D gene is TRBD1 (6 bases). With 3 bases removed from V and 4 bases from J, the gap between germline ends came to 9 bases. The CDR3 runs to 13 residues. Per the germline V gene, CDR1 is SEHNR and CDR2 is FQNEAQ (reference sequence).

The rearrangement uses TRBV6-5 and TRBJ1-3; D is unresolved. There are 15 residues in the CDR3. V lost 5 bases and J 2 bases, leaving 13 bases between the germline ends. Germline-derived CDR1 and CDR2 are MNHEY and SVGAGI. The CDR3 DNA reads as TGTGCCAGCAGTCGGGGATCTGGGGCTGGAAACACCATATATTTT. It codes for CASSRGSGAGNTIYF.

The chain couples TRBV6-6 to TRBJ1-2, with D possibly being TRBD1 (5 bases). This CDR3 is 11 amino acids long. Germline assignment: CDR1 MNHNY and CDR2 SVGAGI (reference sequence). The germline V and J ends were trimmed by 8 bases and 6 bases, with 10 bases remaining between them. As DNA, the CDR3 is TGTGCCAGCGGGACGGTTGATGGCTACACCTTC. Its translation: CASGTVDGYTF.

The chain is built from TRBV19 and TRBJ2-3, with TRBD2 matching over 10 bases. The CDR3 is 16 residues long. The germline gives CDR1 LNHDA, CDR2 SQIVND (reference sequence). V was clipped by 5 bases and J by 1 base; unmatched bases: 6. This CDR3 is CASSLALAGGTDTQYF. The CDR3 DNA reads TGTGCCAGTAGTTTGGCCCTAGCGGGGGGCACAGATACGCAGTATTTT.

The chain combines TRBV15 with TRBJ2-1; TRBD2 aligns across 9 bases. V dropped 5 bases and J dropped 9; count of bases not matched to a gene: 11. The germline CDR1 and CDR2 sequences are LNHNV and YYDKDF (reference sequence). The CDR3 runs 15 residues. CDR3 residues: CATSPLAGSLGEQFF. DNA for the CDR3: TGTGCCACCAGCCCACTAGCGGGCTCCCTAGGTGAGCAGTTCTTC. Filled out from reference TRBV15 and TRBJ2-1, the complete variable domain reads DAMVIQNPRYQVTQFGKPVTLSCSQTLNHNVMYWYQQKSSQAPKLLFHYYDKDFNNEADTPDNFQSRRPNTSFCFLDIRSPGLGDTAMYLCATSPLAGSLGEQFFGPGTRLTVL.

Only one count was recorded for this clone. Here the CDR3 DNA reads TGTGCCGCCACGTCCAGGGGTAGCAATCAGCCCCAGCATTTT. This translates into CAATSRGSNQPQHF. V is TRBV28 and J is TRBJ1-5; the D gene is possibly TRBD1 (6 bases). Trimming removed 11 bases at V and 0 bases at J, with 14 bases between. The CDR3 runs to 14 residues. Germline V gene data show CDR1 as MDHEN and CDR2 as SYDVKM.

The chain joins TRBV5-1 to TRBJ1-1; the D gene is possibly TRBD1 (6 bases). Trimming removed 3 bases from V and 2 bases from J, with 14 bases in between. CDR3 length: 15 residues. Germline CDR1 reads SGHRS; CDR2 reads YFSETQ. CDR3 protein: CASSSTGNRNTEAFF. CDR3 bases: TGCGCCAGCAGCTCCACAGGGAATAGAAACACTGAAGCTTTCTTT. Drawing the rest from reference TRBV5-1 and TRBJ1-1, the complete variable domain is KAGVTQTPRYLIKTRGQQVTLSCSPISGHRSVSWYQQTPGQGLQFLFEYFSETQRNKGNFPGRFSGRQFSNSRSEMNVSTLELGDSALYLCASSSTGNRNTEAFFGQGTRLTVV.

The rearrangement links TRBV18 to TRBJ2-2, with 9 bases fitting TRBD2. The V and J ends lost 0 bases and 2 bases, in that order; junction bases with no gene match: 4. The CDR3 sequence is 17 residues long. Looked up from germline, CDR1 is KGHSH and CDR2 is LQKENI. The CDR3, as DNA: TGTGCCAGCTCACCACCGGAGCGGGGGGCTAACACCGGGGAGCTGTTTTTT. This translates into CASSPPERGANTGELFF.

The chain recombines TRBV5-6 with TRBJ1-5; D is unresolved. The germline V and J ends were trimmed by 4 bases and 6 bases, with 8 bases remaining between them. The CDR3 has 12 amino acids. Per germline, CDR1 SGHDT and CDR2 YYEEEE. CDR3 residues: CASSALGQPQHF. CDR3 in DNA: TGTGCCAGCAGCGCGTTGGGTCAGCCCCAGCATTTT.

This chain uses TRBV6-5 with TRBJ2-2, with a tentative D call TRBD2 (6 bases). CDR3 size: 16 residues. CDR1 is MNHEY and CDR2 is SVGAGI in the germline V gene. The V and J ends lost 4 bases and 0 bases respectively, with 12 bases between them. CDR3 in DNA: TGTGCCAGCAGTTGGAAGGGACTTTCGAACACCGGGGAGCTGTTTTTT. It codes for CASSWKGLSNTGELFF.

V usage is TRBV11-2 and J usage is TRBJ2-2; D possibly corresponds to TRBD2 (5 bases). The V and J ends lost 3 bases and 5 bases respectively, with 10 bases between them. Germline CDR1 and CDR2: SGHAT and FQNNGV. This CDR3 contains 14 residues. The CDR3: CASSFSGGTGELFF. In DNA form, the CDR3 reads TGTGCCAGCAGCTTTAGTGGAGGAACCGGGGAGCTGTTTTTT.

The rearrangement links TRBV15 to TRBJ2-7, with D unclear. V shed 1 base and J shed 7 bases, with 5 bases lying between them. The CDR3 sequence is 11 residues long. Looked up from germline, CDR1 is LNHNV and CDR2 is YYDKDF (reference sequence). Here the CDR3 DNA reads TGTGCCACCAGCAGAGTTCATGAGCAGTACTTC. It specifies CATSRVHEQYF.

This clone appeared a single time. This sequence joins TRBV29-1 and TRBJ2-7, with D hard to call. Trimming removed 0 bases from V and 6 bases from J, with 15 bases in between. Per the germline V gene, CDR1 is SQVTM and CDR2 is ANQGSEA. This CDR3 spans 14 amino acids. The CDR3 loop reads CSVEDQAGESEQYF. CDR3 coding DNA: TGCAGCGTTGAAGATCAGGCAGGAGAGTCCGAGCAGTACTTC.

The CDR3 spells CASSLAGVPNEKLFF. CDR3 sequence (DNA): TGCGCCAGCAGCTTGGCCGGGGTGCCTAATGAAAAACTGTTTTTT. V usage is TRBV5-1 and J usage is TRBJ1-4; no reliable D call. The V gene's germline CDR1 is SGHRS and CDR2 YFSETQ. The length of the CDR3 is 15 residues. The V end was cut by 0 bases, the J end by 3 bases, with 9 bases between.

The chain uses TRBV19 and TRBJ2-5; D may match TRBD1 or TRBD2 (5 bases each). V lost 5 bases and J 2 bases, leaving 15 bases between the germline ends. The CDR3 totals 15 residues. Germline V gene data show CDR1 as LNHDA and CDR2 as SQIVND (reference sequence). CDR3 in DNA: TGTGCCAGTAGTGTTGGGGGAACCAGGCAAGAGACCCAGTACTTC. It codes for CASSVGGTRQETQYF.

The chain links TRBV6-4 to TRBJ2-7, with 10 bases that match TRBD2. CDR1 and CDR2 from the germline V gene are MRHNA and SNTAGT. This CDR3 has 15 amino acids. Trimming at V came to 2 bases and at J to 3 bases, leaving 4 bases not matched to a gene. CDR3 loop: CASSDDQRGGYEQYF. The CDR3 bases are TGTGCCAGCAGTGACGACCAGCGGGGGGGCTACGAGCAGTACTTC.

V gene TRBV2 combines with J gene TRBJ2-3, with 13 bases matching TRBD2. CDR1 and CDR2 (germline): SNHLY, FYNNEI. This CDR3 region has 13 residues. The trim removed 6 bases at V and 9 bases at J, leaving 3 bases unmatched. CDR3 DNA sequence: TGTGCCAGCAGGTGGACTAGCGGGGGCACGCAGTATTTT. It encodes CASRWTSGGTQYF. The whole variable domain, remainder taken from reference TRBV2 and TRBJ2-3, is EPEVTQTPSHQVTQMGQEVILRCVPISNHLYFYWYRQILGQKVEFLVSFYNNEISEKSEIFDDQFSVERPDGSNFTLKIRSTKLEDSAMYFCASRWTSGGTQYFGPGTRLTVL.

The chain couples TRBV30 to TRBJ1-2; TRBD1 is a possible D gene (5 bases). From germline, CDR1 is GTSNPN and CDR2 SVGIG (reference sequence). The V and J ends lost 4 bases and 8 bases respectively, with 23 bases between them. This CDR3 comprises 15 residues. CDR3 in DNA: TGTGCCTGGACCCCGGGCGGGGCCTGGGGTGGGGGCTACACCTTC. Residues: CAWTPGGAWGGGYTF.

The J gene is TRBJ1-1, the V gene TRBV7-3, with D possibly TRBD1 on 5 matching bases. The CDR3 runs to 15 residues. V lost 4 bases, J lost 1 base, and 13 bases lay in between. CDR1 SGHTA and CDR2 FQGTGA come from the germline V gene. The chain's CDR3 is CASSSQGSRNTEAFF. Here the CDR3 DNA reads TGTGCCAGCAGCTCCCAGGGTTCCCGGAACACTGAAGCTTTCTTT.